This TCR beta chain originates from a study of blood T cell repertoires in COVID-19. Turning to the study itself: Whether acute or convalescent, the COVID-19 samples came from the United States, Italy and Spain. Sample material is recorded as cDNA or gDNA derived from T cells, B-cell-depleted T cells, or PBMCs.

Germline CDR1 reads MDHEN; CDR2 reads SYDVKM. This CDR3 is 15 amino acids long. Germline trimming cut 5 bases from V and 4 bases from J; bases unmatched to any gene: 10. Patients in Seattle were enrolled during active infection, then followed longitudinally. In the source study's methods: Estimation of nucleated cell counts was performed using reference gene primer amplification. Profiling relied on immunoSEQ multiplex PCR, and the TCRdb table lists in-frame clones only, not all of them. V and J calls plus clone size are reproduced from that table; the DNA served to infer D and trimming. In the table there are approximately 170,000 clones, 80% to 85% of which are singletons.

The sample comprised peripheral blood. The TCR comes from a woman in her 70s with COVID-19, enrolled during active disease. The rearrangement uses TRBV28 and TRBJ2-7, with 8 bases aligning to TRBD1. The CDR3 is CASSTSGQGFYEQYF. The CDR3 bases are TGTGCCAGCAGTACCTCCGGACAGGGATTTTACGAGCAGTACTTC.